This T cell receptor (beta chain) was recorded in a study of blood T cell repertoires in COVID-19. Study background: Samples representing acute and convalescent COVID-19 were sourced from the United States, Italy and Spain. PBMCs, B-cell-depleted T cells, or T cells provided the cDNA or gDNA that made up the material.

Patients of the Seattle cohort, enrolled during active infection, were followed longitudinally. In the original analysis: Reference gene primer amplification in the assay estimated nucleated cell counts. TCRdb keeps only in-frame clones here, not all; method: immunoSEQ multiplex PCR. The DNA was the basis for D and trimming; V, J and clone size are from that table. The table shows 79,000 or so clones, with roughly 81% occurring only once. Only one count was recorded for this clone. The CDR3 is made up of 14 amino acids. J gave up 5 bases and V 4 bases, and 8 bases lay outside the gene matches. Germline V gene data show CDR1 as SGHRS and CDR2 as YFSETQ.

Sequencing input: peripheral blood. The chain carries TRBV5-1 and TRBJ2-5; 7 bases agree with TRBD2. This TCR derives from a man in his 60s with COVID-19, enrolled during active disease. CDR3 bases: TGCGCCAGCAGCACCCGACCCGGGAGGGAGACCCAGTACTTC. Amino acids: CASSTRPGRETQYF.